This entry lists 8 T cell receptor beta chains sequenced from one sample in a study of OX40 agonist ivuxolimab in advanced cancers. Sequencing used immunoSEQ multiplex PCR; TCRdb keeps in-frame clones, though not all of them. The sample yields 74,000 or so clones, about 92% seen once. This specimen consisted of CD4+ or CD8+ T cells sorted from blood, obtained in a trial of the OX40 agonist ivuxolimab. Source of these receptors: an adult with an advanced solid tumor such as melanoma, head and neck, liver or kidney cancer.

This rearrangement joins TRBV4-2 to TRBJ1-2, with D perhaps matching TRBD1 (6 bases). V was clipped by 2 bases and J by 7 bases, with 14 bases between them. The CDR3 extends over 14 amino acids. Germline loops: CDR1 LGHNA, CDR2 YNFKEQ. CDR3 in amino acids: CASSQIQGAGGYTF. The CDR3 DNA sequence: TGTGCCAGCAGCCAAATACAGGGAGCAGGTGGCTACACCTTC.

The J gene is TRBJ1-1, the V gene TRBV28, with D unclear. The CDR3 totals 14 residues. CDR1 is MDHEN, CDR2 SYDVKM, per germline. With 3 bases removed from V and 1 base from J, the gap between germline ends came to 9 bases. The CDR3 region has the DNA TGTGCCAGCAGTTTCGTACAGACGAACACTGAAGCTTTCTTT. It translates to CASSFVQTNTEAFF.

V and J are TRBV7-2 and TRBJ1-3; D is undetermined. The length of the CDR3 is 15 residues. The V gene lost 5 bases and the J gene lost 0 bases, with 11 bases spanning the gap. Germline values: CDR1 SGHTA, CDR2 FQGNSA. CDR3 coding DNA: TGTGCCAGCAGCACCAGTTTGAGCTCTGGAAACACCATATATTTT. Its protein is CASSTSLSSGNTIYF.

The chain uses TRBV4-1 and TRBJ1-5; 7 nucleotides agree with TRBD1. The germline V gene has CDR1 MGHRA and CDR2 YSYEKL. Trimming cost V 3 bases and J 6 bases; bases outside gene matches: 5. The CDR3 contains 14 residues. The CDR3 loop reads CASSQQGEVQPQHF. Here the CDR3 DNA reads TGCGCCAGCAGCCAGCAGGGGGAGGTTCAGCCCCAGCATTTT.

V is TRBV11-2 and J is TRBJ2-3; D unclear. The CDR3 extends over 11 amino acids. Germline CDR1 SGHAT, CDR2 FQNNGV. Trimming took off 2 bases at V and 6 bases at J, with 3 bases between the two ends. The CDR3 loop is CASSLRDTQYF. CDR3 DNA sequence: TGTGCCAGCAGCTTAAGGGATACGCAGTATTTT.

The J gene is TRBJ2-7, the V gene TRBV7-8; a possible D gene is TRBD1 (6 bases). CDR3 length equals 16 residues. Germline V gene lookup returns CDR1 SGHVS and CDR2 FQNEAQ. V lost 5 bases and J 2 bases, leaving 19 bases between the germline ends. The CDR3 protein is CASSQGRPGQPYEQYF. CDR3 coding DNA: TGTGCCAGCAGCCAGGGACGTCCCGGACAGCCCTACGAGCAGTACTTC.

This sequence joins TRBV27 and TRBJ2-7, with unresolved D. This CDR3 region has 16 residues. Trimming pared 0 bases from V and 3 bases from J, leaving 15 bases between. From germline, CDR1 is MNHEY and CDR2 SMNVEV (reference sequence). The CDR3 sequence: CASSLSSRVWVYEQYF. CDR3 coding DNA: TGTGCCAGCAGTTTATCGAGCCGGGTATGGGTCTACGAGCAGTACTTC.

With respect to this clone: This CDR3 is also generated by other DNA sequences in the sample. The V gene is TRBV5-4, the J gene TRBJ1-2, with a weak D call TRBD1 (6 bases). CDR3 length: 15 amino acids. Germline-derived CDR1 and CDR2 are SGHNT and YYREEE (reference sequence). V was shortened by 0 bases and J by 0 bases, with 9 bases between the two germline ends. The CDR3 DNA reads TGTGCCAGCAGCTTGGACAGGGTCACTAACTATGGCTACACCTTC. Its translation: CASSLDRVTNYGYTF.